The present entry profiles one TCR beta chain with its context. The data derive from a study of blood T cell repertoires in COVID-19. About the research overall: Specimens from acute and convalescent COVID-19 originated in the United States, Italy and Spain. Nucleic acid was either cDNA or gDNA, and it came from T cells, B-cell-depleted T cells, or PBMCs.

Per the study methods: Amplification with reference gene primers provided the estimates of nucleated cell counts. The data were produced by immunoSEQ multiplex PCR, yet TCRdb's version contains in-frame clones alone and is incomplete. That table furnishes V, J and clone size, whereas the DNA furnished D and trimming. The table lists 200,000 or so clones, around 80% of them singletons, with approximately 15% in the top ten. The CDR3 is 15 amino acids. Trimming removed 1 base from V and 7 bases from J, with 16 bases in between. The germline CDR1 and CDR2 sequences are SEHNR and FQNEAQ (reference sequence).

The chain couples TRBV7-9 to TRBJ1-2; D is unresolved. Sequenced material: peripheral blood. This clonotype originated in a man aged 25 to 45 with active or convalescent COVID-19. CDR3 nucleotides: TGTGCCAGCAGCTTAGGGGAAGGAGGGAAAGGTGGCTACACCTTC. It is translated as CASSLGEGGKGGYTF.